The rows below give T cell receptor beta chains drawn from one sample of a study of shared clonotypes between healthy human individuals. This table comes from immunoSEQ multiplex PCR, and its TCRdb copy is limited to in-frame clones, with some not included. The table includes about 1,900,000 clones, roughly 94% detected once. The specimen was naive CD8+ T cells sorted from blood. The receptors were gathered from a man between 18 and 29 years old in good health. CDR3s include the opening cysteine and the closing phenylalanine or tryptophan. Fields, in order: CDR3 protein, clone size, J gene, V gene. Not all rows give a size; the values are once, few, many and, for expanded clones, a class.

CDR3aa: CASSLRGLNEQYF
abundance: NA
j_gene: TRBJ2-7
v_gene: TRBV13

CDR3aa: CASSPSRGPEELFF
abundance: NA
j_gene: TRBJ2-2
v_gene: TRBV7-8

CDR3aa: CAIRDPGGATGELFF
abundance: NA
j_gene: TRBJ2-2
v_gene: TRBV10-3

CDR3aa: CASSQLTGGGYTF
abundance: NA
j_gene: TRBJ1-2
v_gene: TRBV4-1

CDR3aa: CASSNWRTSDSYEQYF
abundance: NA
j_gene: TRBJ2-7
v_gene: TRBV19

CDR3aa: CASSFVTGDYEQYF
abundance: NA
j_gene: TRBJ2-7
v_gene: TRBV11-2

CDR3aa: CSVSDREDGYTF
abundance: NA
j_gene: TRBJ1-2
v_gene: TRBV29-1

CDR3aa: CASSFDYNEQFF
abundance: NA
j_gene: TRBJ2-1
v_gene: TRBV5-4

CDR3aa: CASRFRVDQPQHF
abundance: NA
j_gene: TRBJ1-5
v_gene: TRBV13

CDR3aa: CASSLRRQGAGTGELFF
abundance: NA
j_gene: TRBJ2-2
v_gene: TRBV27

CDR3aa: CASRKGQGLDEQFF
abundance: NA
j_gene: TRBJ2-1
v_gene: TRBV6-1

CDR3aa: CASSPKSAVLTYEQYF
abundance: NA
j_gene: TRBJ2-7
v_gene: TRBV5-5

CDR3aa: CASSILADPYNEQFF
abundance: NA
j_gene: TRBJ2-1
v_gene: TRBV27

CDR3aa: CASSLRYGTEAFF
abundance: NA
j_gene: TRBJ1-1
v_gene: TRBV27

CDR3aa: CASSRGLAGGYNEQFF
abundance: NA
j_gene: TRBJ2-1
v_gene: TRBV7-9

CDR3aa: CASSSSGTGAYEQYF
abundance: NA
j_gene: TRBJ2-7
v_gene: TRBV18

CDR3aa: CASSFDGGGYTF
abundance: once
j_gene: TRBJ1-2
v_gene: TRBV7-9